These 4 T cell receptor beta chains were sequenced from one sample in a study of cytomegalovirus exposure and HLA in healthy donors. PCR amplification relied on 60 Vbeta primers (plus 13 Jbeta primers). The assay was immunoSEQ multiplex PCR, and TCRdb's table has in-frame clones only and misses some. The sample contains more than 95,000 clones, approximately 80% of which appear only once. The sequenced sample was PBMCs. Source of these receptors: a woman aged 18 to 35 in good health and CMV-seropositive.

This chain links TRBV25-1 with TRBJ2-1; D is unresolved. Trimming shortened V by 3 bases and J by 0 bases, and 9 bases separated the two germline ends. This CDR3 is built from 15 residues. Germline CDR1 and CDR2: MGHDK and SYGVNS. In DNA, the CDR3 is TGTGCCAGCAGTGACCCCCTCGGCTCCTACAATGAGCAGTTCTTC. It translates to CASSDPLGSYNEQFF.

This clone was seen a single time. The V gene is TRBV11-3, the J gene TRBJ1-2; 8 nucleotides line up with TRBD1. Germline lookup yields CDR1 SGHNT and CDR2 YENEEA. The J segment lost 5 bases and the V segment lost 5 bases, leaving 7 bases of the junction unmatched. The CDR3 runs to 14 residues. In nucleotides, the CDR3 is TGTGCCAGCAGCGGTACAGGGGGGGGGTATGGCTACACCTTC. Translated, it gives CASSGTGGGYGYTF.

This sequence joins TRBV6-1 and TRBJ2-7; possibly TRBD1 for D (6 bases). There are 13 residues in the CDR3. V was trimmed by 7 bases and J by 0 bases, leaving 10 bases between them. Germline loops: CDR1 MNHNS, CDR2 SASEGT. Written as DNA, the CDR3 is TGTGCCAGCACGAGGGGGAACTCCTACGAGCAGTACTTC. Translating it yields CASTRGNSYEQYF.

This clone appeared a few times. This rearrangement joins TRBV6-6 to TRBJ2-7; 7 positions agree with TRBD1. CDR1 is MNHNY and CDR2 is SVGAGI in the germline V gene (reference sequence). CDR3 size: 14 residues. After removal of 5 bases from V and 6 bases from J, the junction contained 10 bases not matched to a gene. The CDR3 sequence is CASSRLEGGGEQYF. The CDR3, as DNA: TGTGCCAGCAGTCGCTTGGAAGGGGGCGGCGAGCAGTACTTC.